Following are 17 T cell receptor beta chains from one sample sequenced in a study of blood T cell repertoires in COVID-19. This table comes from immunoSEQ multiplex PCR, and its TCRdb copy is limited to in-frame clones, with some not included. The table lists under 140,000 clones, 70% to 90% of them singletons. Material for sequencing was peripheral blood. The receptor source for this set is a woman aged 45-65 years with acute or convalescent COVID-19.

This chain links TRBV2 with TRBJ1-5, with D possibly being TRBD1 (5 bases). V was clipped by 4 bases and J by 4 bases, with 11 bases between them. Per germline, CDR1 SNHLY and CDR2 FYNNEI. The CDR3 sequence is 14 residues long. The CDR3 spells CASSGVGLNQPQHF. Written as DNA, the CDR3 is TGTGCCAGCAGTGGAGTGGGGCTGAATCAGCCCCAGCATTTT.

The rearrangement uses TRBV6-2 or TRBV6-3 and TRBJ2-7; TRBD2 matches 11 bases. After removal of 2 bases from V and 0 bases from J, the junction contained 3 bases not matched to a gene. Germline CDR1 is MNHEY and CDR2 is SVGEGT. The CDR3 has 16 amino acids. This CDR3 is CASSYGLAGYSYEQYF. The CDR3 bases are TGTGCCAGCAGTTACGGACTAGCGGGTTACTCCTACGAGCAGTACTTC.

The genes are TRBV12-3 or TRBV12-4 and TRBJ2-4; 7 nucleotides match TRBD1. This CDR3 is 12 amino acids long. After removal of 8 bases from V and 4 bases from J, the junction contained 2 bases not matched to a gene. CDR3 loop: CASRTGKNIQYF. The CDR3 coding sequence is TGTGCCAGCCGGACAGGAAAAAACATTCAGTACTTC.

V usage is TRBV20-1 and J usage is TRBJ2-7, with TRBD2 as a possible D gene (6 bases). V was clipped by 3 bases and J by 3 bases, with 6 bases between them. Germline lookup yields CDR1 DFQATT and CDR2 SNEGSKA (reference sequence). CDR3 size: 11 residues. CDR3 protein: CSARTSYEQYF. The CDR3 coding sequence is TGCAGTGCTAGGACTAGCTACGAGCAGTACTTC.

This sequence joins TRBV28 and TRBJ2-2; D unclear. Germline-derived CDR1 and CDR2 are MDHEN and SYDVKM. Between the trimmed V and J ends, which lost 9 bases and 2 bases, there was a span of 10 bases. The CDR3 consists of 13 residues. In nucleotides, the CDR3 is TGTGCCAGTTTAAGAGGAAACACCGGGGAGCTGTTTTTT. Its translation: CASLRGNTGELFF.

V usage is TRBV2 and J usage is TRBJ2-3, with D possibly matching TRBD2 (6 bases). Germline V gene data show CDR1 as SNHLY and CDR2 as FYNNEI. Trimming shortened V by 5 bases and J by 2 bases, and 14 bases separated the two germline ends. The CDR3 consists of 15 residues. The CDR3 nucleotides read TGTGCCAGCAGTTCTCAGGGACTTACCACAGATACGCAGTATTTT. Translation gives CASSSQGLTTDTQYF.

The chain recombines TRBV30 with TRBJ2-6; 9 nucleotides match TRBD1. Germline assignment: CDR1 GTSNPN and CDR2 SVGIG (reference sequence). With 4 bases clipped from V and 0 bases from J, the junction kept 4 bases outside the gene matches. There are 16 residues in the CDR3. CDR3 sequence: CAWIGTGFSGANVLTF. Written as DNA, the CDR3 is TGTGCCTGGATTGGGACAGGGTTCTCTGGGGCCAACGTCCTGACTTTC.

This CDR3 reads CASSISGREEKLFF. CDR3 in DNA: TGTGCCAGTAGTATTTCAGGCCGGGAAGAAAAACTGTTTTTT. The V call is TRBV19, the J call TRBJ1-4, with D unresolved. With 3 bases removed from V and 8 bases from J, the gap between germline ends came to 13 bases. Germline V CDR1 and CDR2: LNHDA, SQIVND (reference sequence). The CDR3 consists of 14 residues. Full variable domain (outside the CDR3, taken from reference TRBV19 and TRBJ1-4): DGGITQSPKYLFRKEGQNVTLSCEQNLNHDAMYWYRQDPGQGLRLIYYSQIVNDFQKGDIAEGYSVSREKKESFPLTVTSAQKNPTAFYLCASSISGREEKLFFGSGTQLSVL.

The J gene is TRBJ2-5, the V gene TRBV3-1 (or the pseudogene TRBV3-2), with a tentative D call TRBD1 (5 bases). There are 15 residues in the CDR3. Trimming removed 0 bases from V and 5 bases from J, with 13 bases in between. CDR1 is LGHDT, CDR2 YNNKEL, per germline (reference sequence). The chain's CDR3 is CASSQDPAGWETQYF. The CDR3 DNA is TGTGCCAGCAGCCAAGATCCAGCAGGGTGGGAGACCCAGTACTTC.

V gene TRBV5-1 combines with J gene TRBJ2-3; TRBD2 aligns across 9 bases. CDR3 length: 17 residues. With 1 base clipped from V and 2 bases from J, the junction kept 8 bases outside the gene matches. Germline values: CDR1 SGHRS, CDR2 YFSETQ. The CDR3 spells CASSLSAGGPITDTQYF. In DNA, the CDR3 is TGCGCCAGCAGCTTGAGTGCGGGAGGGCCTATCACAGATACGCAGTATTTT. Full variable domain (outside the CDR3, taken from reference TRBV5-1 and TRBJ2-3): KAGVTQTPRYLIKTRGQQVTLSCSPISGHRSVSWYQQTPGQGLQFLFEYFSETQRNKGNFPGRFSGRQFSNSRSEMNVSTLELGDSALYLCASSLSAGGPITDTQYFGPGTRLTVL.

The chain links TRBV28 to TRBJ2-2; TRBD2 is a possible D gene (6 bases). This CDR3 comprises 15 residues. CDR1 and CDR2 (germline): MDHEN, SYDVKM. The V and J ends lost 7 bases and 7 bases respectively, with 19 bases between them. The CDR3 DNA reads as TGTGCCAGCATGGGAGGCGGCTATGGTGGCGGGGAGCTGTTTTTT. This gives the protein CASMGGGYGGGELFF.

This chain connects TRBV23-1 to TRBJ1-3; 7 nucleotides line up with TRBD1. TRBV23-1 counts as an open reading frame of uncertain function. This CDR3 spans 16 amino acids. Trimming removed 7 bases from V and 0 bases from J; junction bases left unmatched: 9. For the CDR3, the DNA is TGCGCCAGCACCCGGGACAGTCCTCCCTCTGGAAACACCATATATTTT. The encoded protein is CASTRDSPPSGNTIYF.

The rearrangement links TRBV28 to TRBJ2-7; TRBD2 matches at 11 bases. The CDR3 loop spans 15 amino acids. The J segment lost 2 bases and the V segment lost 5 bases, leaving 5 bases of the junction unmatched. Per the germline V gene, CDR1 is MDHEN and CDR2 is SYDVKM. The DNA of the CDR3 is TGTGCCAGCAGTACAACTAGCGGGGGCACCTACGAGCAGTACTTC. Translation gives CASSTTSGGTYEQYF.

In DNA, the CDR3 is TGTGCCAGCAGCCGGGACACCCGGAATTCACCCCTCCACTTT. Protein sequence: CASSRDTRNSPLHF. The chain couples TRBV14 to TRBJ1-6; weak D call: TRBD1 (6 bases). CDR1 and CDR2 from the germline V gene are SGHDN and FVKESK. The CDR3 spans 14 residues. V lost 4 bases and J lost 7, with 11 bases in between.

This clone has a single count. The genes are TRBV15 and TRBJ2-1, with D tentatively TRBD2 (5 bases). The CDR3 length is 16 residues. Germline V gene lookup returns CDR1 LNHNV and CDR2 YYDKDF (reference sequence). Deletions cut 1 base from V and 0 bases from J, with 10 bases between. CDR3 sequence reads: CATSRGRTSSYNEQFF. The CDR3 coding sequence is TGTGCCACCAGCAGAGGGAGGACTTCCTCCTACAATGAGCAGTTCTTC.

This clone was detected only a few times. The rearrangement uses TRBV7-7 and TRBJ2-1; maybe TRBD2 (6 bases). This CDR3 is built from 13 residues. Germline assignment: CDR1 SSHAT and CDR2 FNYEAQ (reference sequence). V shed 5 bases and J shed 5 bases, with 10 bases lying between them. This chain's CDR3 is CASSLRRDNEQFF. The CDR3 DNA reads as TGTGCCAGCAGCCTTAGGAGGGACAATGAGCAGTTCTTC.

The chain employs TRBV19 and TRBJ2-5; D might be TRBD1 (6 bases). The CDR3 spans 12 residues. Trimming cost V 7 bases and J 1 base, with 7 bases left between them. Germline CDR1 and CDR2: LNHDA and SQIVND (reference sequence). The CDR3 loop reads CASKDSQETQYF. In DNA form, the CDR3 reads TGTGCCAGTAAGGACAGCCAAGAGACCCAGTACTTC.